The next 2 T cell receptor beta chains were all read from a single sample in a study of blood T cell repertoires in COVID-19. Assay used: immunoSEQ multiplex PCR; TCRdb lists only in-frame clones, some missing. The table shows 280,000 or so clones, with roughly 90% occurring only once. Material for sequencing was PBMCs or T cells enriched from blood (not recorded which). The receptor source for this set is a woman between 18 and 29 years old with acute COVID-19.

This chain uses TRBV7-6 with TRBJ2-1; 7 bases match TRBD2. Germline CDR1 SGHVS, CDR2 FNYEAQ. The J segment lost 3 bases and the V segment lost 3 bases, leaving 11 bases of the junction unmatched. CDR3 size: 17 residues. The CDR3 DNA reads TGTGCCAGCAGCTTCGGGGGGTATGCAGGTGGCTACAATGAGCAGTTCTTC. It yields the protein CASSFGGYAGGYNEQFF.

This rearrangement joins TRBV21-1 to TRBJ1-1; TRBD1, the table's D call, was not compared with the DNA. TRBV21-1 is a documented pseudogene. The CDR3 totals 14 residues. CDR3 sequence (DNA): TGTGCCAGCAGCGTATGGGACAAGAACACTGAAGCTTTCTTT. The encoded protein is CASSVWDKNTEAFF.